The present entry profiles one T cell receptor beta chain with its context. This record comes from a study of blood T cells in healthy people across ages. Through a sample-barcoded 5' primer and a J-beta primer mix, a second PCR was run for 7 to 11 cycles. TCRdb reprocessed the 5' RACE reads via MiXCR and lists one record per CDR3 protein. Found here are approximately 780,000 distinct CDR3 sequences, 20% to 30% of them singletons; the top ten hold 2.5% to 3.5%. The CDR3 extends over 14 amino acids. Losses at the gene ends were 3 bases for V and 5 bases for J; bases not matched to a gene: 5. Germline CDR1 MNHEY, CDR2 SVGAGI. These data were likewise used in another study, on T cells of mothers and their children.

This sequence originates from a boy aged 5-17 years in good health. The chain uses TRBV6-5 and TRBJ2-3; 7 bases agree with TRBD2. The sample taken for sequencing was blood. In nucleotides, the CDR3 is TGTGCCAGCAGTTATGGGGGGGGGGAAGATACGCAGTATTTT. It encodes CASSYGGGEDTQYF.